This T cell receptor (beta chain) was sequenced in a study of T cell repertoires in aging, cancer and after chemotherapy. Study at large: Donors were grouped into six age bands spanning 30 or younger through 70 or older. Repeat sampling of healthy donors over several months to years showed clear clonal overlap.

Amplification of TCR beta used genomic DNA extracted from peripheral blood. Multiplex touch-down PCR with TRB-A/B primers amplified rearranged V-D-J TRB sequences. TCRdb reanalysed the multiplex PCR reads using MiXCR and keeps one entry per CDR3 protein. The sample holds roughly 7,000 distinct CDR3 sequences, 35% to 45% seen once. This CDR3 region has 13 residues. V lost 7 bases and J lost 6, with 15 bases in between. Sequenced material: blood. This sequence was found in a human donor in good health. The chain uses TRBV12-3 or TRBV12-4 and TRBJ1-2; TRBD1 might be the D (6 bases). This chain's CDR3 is CASMPDSLNGYTF. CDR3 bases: TGTGCCAGCATGCCGGACAGTCTTAATGGCTACACCTTC.